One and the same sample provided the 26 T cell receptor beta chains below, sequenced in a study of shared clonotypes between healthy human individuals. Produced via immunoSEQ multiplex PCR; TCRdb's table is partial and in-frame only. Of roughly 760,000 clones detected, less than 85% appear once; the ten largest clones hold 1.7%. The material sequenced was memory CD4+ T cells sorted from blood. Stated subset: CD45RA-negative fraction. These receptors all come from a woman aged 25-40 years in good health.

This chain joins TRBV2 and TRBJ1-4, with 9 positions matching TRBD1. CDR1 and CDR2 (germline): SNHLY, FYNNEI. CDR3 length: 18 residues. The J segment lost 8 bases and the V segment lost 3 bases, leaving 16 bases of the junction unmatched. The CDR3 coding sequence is TGTGCCAGCAGTGACCCGTTTATAGCCGGGACAGGGAAAGAAAAACTGTTTTTT. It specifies CASSDPFIAGTGKEKLFF.

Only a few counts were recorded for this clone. CDR3 DNA sequence: TGTGCCACCTGGGGGTATGGTGGGGGTGAGAACACTGAAGCTTTCTTT. Translation: CATWGYGGGENTEAFF. The V call is TRBV19, the J call TRBJ1-1; D might be TRBD1 (5 bases). The CDR3 contains 16 residues. Germline V CDR1 and CDR2: LNHDA, SQIVND (reference sequence). Trimming removed 10 bases at V and 1 base at J, with 22 bases between. The full variable domain, with the rest looked up from reference TRBV19 and TRBJ1-1, is DGGITQSPKYLFRKEGQNVTLSCEQNLNHDAMYWYRQDPGQGLRLIYYSQIVNDFQKGDIAEGYSVSREKKESFPLTVTSAQKNPTAFYLCATWGYGGGENTEAFFGQGTRLTVV.

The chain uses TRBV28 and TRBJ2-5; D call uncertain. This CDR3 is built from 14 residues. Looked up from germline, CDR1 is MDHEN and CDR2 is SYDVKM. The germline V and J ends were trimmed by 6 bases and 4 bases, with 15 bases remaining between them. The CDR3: CASSLTRYGETQYF. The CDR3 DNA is TGTGCCAGCAGCCTGACCCGGTACGGAGAGACCCAGTACTTC.

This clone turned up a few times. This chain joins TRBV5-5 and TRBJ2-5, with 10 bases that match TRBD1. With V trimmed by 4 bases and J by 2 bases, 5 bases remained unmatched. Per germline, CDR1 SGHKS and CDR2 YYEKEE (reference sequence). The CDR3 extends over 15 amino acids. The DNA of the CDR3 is TGTGCCAGCAGCATGGGACAGGGGTGGCAAGAGACCCAGTACTTC. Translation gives CASSMGQGWQETQYF.

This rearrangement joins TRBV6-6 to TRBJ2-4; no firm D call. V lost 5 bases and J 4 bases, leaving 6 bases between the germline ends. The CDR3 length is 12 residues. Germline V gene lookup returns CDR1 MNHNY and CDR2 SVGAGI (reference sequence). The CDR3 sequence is CASSTRKNIQYF. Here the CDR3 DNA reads TGTGCCAGCAGTACCAGGAAAAACATTCAGTACTTC.

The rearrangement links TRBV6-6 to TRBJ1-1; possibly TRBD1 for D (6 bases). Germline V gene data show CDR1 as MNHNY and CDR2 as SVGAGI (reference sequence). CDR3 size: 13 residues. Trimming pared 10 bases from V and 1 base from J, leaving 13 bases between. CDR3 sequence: CAIRRQANTEAFF. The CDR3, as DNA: TGTGCCATCCGGCGACAGGCGAACACTGAAGCTTTCTTT.

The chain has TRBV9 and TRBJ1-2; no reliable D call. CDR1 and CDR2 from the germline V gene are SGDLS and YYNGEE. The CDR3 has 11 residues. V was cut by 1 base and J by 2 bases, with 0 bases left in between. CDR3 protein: CASSVNYGYTF. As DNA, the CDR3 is TGTGCCAGCAGCGTAAACTATGGCTACACCTTC.

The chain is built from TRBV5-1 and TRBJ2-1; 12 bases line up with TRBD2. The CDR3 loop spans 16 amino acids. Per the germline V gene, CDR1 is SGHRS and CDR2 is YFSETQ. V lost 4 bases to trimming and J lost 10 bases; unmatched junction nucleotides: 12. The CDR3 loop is CASSNPLAGGPREQFF. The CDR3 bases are TGCGCCAGCAGCAACCCGCTAGCGGGAGGGCCAAGGGAGCAGTTCTTC. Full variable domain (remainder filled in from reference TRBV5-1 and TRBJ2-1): KAGVTQTPRYLIKTRGQQVTLSCSPISGHRSVSWYQQTPGQGLQFLFEYFSETQRNKGNFPGRFSGRQFSNSRSEMNVSTLELGDSALYLCASSNPLAGGPREQFFGPGTRLTVL.

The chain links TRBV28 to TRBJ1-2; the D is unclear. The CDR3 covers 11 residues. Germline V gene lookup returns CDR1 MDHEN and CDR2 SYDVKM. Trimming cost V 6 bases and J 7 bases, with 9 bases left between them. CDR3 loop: CASRGGSGYTF. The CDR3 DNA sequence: TGTGCCAGCAGAGGTGGCAGTGGCTACACCTTC.

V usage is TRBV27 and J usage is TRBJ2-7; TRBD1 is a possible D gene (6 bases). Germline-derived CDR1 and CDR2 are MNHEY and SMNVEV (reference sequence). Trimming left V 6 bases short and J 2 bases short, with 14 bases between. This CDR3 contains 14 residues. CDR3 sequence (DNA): TGTGCCAGCAGCCCTGCAGGGGTTACCTACGAGCAGTACTTC. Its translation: CASSPAGVTYEQYF.

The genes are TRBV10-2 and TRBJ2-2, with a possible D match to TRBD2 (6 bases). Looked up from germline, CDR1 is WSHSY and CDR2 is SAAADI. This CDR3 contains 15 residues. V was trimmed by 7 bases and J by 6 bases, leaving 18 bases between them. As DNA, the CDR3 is TGCGCCAGCACAGCTGCAGGGAGGTCTTCCGGGGAGCTGTTTTTT. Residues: CASTAAGRSSGELFF.

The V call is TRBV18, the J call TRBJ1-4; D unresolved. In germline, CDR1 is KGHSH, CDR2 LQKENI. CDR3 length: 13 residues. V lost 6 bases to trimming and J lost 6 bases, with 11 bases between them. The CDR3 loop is CASSETSYEKLFF. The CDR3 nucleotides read TGTGCCAGCTCGGAGACCTCTTATGAAAAACTGTTTTTT.

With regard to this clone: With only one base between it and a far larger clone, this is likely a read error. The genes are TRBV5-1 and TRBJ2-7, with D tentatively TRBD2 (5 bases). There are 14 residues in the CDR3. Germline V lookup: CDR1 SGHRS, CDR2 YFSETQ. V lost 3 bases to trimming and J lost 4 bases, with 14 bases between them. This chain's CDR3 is CASSWAGDNYEQYF. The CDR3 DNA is TGCGCCAGCAGCTGGGCCGGGGATAATTACGAGCAGTACTTC.

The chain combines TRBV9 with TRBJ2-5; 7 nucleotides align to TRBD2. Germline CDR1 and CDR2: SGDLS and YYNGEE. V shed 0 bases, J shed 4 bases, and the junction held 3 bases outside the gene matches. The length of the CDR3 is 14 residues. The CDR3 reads CASSVAPGGETQYF. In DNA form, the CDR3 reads TGTGCCAGCAGCGTAGCCCCGGGGGGAGAGACCCAGTACTTC. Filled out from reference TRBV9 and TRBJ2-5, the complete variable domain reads DSGVTQTPKHLITATGQRVTLRCSPRSGDLSVYWYQQSLDQGLQFLIQYYNGEERAKGNILERFSAQQFPDLHSELNLSSLELGDSALYFCASSVAPGGETQYFGPGTRLLVL.

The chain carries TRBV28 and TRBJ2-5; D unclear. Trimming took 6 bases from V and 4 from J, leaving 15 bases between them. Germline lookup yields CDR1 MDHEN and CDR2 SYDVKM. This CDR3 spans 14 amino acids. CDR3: CASSHVLVRETQYF. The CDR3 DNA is TGTGCCAGCAGCCACGTGTTGGTTCGAGAGACCCAGTACTTC.

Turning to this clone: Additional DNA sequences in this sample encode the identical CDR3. This CDR3 reads CAISESGREQYF. CDR3 in DNA: TGTGCCATCAGTGAAAGCGGGAGGGAGCAGTACTTC. The V call is TRBV10-3, the J call TRBJ2-7, with 9 nucleotides matching TRBD2. The V gene end was trimmed by 3 bases and the J gene end by 7 bases; junction bases not matched to a gene: 1. Germline V CDR1 and CDR2: ENHRY, SYGVKD. The CDR3 extends over 12 amino acids.

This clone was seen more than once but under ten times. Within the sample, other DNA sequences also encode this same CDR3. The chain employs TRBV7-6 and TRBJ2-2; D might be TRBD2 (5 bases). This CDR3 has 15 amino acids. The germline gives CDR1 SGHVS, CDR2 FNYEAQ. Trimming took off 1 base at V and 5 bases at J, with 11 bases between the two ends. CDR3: CASSLVGGSTGELFF. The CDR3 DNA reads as TGTGCCAGCAGCTTAGTAGGCGGGTCTACCGGGGAGCTGTTTTTT.

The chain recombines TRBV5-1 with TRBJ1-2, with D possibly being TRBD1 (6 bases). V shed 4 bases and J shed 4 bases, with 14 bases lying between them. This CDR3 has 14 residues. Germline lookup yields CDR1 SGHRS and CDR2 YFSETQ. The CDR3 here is CASSLTDSSYGYTF. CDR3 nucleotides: TGCGCCAGCAGCCTGACGGACAGCAGCTATGGCTACACCTTC.

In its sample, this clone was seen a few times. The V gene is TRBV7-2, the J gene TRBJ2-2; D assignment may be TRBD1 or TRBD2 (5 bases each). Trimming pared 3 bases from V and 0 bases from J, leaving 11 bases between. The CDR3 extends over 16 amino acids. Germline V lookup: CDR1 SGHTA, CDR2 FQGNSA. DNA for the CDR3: TGTGCCAGCAGCTTCGGATGGGGGTCGAACACCGGGGAGCTGTTTTTT. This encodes CASSFGWGSNTGELFF.

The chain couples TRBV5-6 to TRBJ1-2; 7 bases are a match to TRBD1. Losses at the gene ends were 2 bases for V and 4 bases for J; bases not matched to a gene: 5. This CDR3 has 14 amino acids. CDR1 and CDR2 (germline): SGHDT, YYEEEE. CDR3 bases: TGTGCCAGCAGCTTACACAGGGGCGTCTATGGCTACACCTTC. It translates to CASSLHRGVYGYTF.

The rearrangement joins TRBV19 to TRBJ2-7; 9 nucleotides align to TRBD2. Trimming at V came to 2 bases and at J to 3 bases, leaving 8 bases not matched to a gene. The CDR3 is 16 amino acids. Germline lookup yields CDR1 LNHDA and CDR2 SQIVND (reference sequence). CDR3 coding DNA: TGTGCCAGTAGTATATCCGCTAGCGGGATAAGCTACGAGCAGTACTTC. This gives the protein CASSISASGISYEQYF.

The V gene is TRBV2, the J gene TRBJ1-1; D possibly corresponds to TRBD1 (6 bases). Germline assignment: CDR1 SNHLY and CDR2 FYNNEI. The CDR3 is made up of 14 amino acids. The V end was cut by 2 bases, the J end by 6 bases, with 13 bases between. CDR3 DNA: TGTGCCAGCAGTGAATTGGGGGCCAGCGCTGAAGCTTTCTTT. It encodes CASSELGASAEAFF.

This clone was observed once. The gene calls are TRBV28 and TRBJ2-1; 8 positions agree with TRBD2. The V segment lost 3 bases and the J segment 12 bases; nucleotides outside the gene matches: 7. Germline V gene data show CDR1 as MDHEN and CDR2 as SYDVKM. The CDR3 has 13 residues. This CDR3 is CASSFLVGTRQFF. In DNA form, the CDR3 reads TGTGCCAGCAGTTTCCTTGTAGGGACTAGGCAGTTCTTC. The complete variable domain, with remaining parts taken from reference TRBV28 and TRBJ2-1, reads DVKVTQSSRYLVKRTGEKVFLECVQDMDHENMFWYRQDPGLGLRLIYFSYDVKMKEKGDIPEGYSVSREKKERFSLILESASTNQTSMYLCASSFLVGTRQFFGPGTRLTVL.

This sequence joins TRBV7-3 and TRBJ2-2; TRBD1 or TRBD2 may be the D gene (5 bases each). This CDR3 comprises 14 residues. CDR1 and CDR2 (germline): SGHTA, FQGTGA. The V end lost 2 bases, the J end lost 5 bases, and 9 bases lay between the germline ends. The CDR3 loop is CASSLVGTTGELFF. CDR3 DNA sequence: TGTGCCAGCAGCTTAGTGGGGACGACCGGGGAGCTGTTTTTT.

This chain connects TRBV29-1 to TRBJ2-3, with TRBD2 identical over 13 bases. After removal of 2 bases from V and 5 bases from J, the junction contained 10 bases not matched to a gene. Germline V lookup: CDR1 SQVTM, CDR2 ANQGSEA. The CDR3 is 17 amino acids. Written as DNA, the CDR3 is TGCAGCGTTGAATTTCCCCAGGGACTAGCGGGGTTAGATACGCAGTATTTT. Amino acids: CSVEFPQGLAGLDTQYF.

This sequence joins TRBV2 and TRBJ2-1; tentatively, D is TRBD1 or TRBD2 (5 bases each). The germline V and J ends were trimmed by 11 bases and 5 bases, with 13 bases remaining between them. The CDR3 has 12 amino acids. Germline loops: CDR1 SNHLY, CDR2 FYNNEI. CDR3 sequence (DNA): TGTGCCTCGGGACCTGGGAACAATGAGCAGTTCTTC. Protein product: CASGPGNNEQFF.